This T cell receptor beta chain is drawn from a study of cytomegalovirus exposure and HLA in healthy donors. Points from the study as a whole: Previously analyzed data showed that most TCR beta V segments were productive at a frequency of about 87% or about 30%. Immune exposure was documented only through CMV serostatus. Highly shared variants forming one cluster were likely a sequencing artifact.

Of note for this clone: Its cognate antigen is unknown.

PCR involved 60 Vbeta and 13 Jbeta primers. Produced via immunoSEQ multiplex PCR; TCRdb's table is partial and in-frame only. The repertoire holds about 120,000 clones, with 70% to 85% as singletons. Sequencing was carried out using PBMCs. The origin of this receptor is a man in his forties in good health and CMV-seropositive.

CDR3 coding DNA: TGTGCCAGCAGCTTAGCCCCTACTAGCGCCGGCTACGAGCAGTACTTC. This sequence encodes CASSLAPTSAGYEQYF. The V gene is TRBV7-2, the J gene TRBJ2-7, with TRBD2 identical over 7 bases. Germline loops: CDR1 SGHTA, CDR2 FQGNSA. Trimming took 0 bases from V and 3 from J; bases not matched to a gene: 8. CDR3 length: 16 residues.